The present entry profiles one T cell receptor (beta chain) with its context. The antigen remains unidentified. Repertoires were generated with immunoSEQ multiplex PCR, while TCRdb's copy carries only in-frame clones and drops some. Among about 110,000 clones listed, less than 95% were seen once. The CDR3 consists of 15 residues. The germline gives CDR1 SGHDT, CDR2 YYEEEE. V was pared by 4 bases and J by 0 bases, with 11 bases between. The sample comes from a study of OX40 agonist ivuxolimab in advanced cancers. Looking at the study overall: Partial responses occurred in three patients (one hepatocellular carcinoma, two cutaneous melanoma).

Study-wide results and caveats: Clonal expansion from baseline to week 6 occurred in both CD4+ and CD8+ T cells.

The receptor's source is an adult with an advanced solid tumor such as melanoma, head and neck, liver or kidney cancer. This material consisted of CD4+ or CD8+ T cells sorted from blood, taken in a trial of the OX40 agonist ivuxolimab. The rearrangement joins TRBV5-6 to TRBJ2-4, with D tentatively TRBD1 or TRBD2 (5 bases each). CDR3 DNA: TGTGCCAGCAGCACGAGGGGAGTAGCCAAAAACATTCAGTACTTC. Translation: CASSTRGVAKNIQYF.